Listed below are T cell receptor beta chains from one sample, sequenced in a study of spatial heterogeneity in lung cancer. TCRdb re-called the 5' RACE reads through MiXCR, storing one row per CDR3 protein. Here the sample spans 82,000 or so distinct CDR3 sequences, over 9.5% being singletons. Sample: PBMCs, taken at surgery. These receptors all come from a male donor with early-stage non-small cell lung cancer. Both conserved end residues are part of each CDR3. Fields, in order: J gene, V gene, CDR3 protein.

j_call: TRBJ1-6; v_call: TRBV4-1; cdr3_aa: CASSQGTQQNSPLHF
j_call: TRBJ1-5; v_call: TRBV2; cdr3_aa: CASSRGGNQPQQF
j_call: TRBJ2-7; v_call: TRBV29-1; cdr3_aa: CSVVAPPGPYEQYF
j_call: TRBJ2-7; v_call: TRBV29-1; cdr3_aa: CSGRDNAYEQYF
j_call: TRBJ1-2; v_call: TRBV14; cdr3_aa: CASTGTGGPRVYGYTF
j_call: TRBJ1-2; v_call: TRBV29-1; cdr3_aa: CSVGEQGRYTF
j_call: TRBJ1-2; v_call: TRBV29-1; cdr3_aa: CSVEGPEGYTF
j_call: TRBJ2-2; v_call: TRBV5-6; cdr3_aa: CASSSGQGAGELFF
j_call: TRBJ2-2; v_call: TRBV2; cdr3_aa: CASSEGATGELFF
j_call: TRBJ2-5; v_call: TRBV2; cdr3_aa: CASLKEQGGLVPQYF
j_call: TRBJ1-1; v_call: TRBV5-1; cdr3_aa: CASSLAGQSGNTEAFF
j_call: TRBJ2-3; v_call: TRBV4-2; cdr3_aa: CASSQESIDTQYF
j_call: TRBJ1-4; v_call: TRBV29-1; cdr3_aa: CSVKSPGSGDEKLFF
j_call: TRBJ2-1; v_call: TRBV2; cdr3_aa: CASTKLSSGVYNEQFF
j_call: TRBJ2-3; v_call: TRBV7-2; cdr3_aa: CASSLIGDTQYF
j_call: TRBJ1-1; v_call: TRBV5-6; cdr3_aa: CASSWGLGNTEAFF
j_call: TRBJ2-4; v_call: TRBV15; cdr3_aa: CATSRDRGPGSNIQYF
j_call: TRBJ1-6; v_call: TRBV5-1; cdr3_aa: CASSLRQGESPLHF
j_call: TRBJ1-2; v_call: TRBV14; cdr3_aa: CASSHPGQGHDYGYIF
j_call: TRBJ1-1; v_call: TRBV7-9; cdr3_aa: CASSSWLTEAFF
j_call: TRBJ2-5; v_call: TRBV4-1; cdr3_aa: CASSQDRGRRGETQYF
j_call: TRBJ2-7; v_call: TRBV5-1; cdr3_aa: CASSLSGQGAPYEQYF
j_call: TRBJ1-1; v_call: TRBV5-1; cdr3_aa: CASSRGEVNTEAFF
j_call: TRBJ1-3; v_call: TRBV6-6; cdr3_aa: CASSYAGEGNTIYF
j_call: TRBJ2-7; v_call: TRBV18; cdr3_aa: CASSPRIASGGSYEQYF
j_call: TRBJ1-2; v_call: TRBV7-9; cdr3_aa: CASSPWPQSRVNYGYTF
j_call: TRBJ2-3; v_call: TRBV10-3; cdr3_aa: CAISTGDRTDTQYF
j_call: TRBJ2-5; v_call: TRBV5-1; cdr3_aa: CASTEGGGGAQETQYF
j_call: TRBJ1-1; v_call: TRBV4-2; cdr3_aa: CASSQGSTGQLSTEAFF
j_call: TRBJ2-7; v_call: TRBV6-1; cdr3_aa: CASSEETGLVLAPGYEQYF
j_call: TRBJ1-1; v_call: TRBV29-1; cdr3_aa: CSVEEGGGTEAFF
j_call: TRBJ2-4; v_call: TRBV5-1; cdr3_aa: CASSLAPSGRVTYF
j_call: TRBJ2-5; v_call: TRBV29-1; cdr3_aa: CSGIGGLAGETQYF
j_call: TRBJ1-2; v_call: TRBV12-3/TRBV12-4; cdr3_aa: CASSLSYRSNYGYTF
j_call: TRBJ2-7; v_call: TRBV7-2; cdr3_aa: CASSFEATTGEQYF
j_call: TRBJ1-3; v_call: TRBV20-1; cdr3_aa: CSAARTGTGNTIYF
j_call: TRBJ2-7; v_call: TRBV20-1; cdr3_aa: CSARVPQAPYEQYF
j_call: TRBJ2-7; v_call: TRBV12-5; cdr3_aa: CASGLMPGGLDYEQYF
j_call: TRBJ1-1; v_call: TRBV6-1; cdr3_aa: CASSIQPKGDTEAFF
j_call: TRBJ2-3; v_call: TRBV5-1; cdr3_aa: CASSLDGTDTQYF
j_call: TRBJ2-7; v_call: TRBV28; cdr3_aa: CASRGGIYEQYF
j_call: TRBJ2-3; v_call: TRBV5-1; cdr3_aa: CASSPLLSTDTQYF
j_call: TRBJ2-7; v_call: TRBV12-3/TRBV12-4; cdr3_aa: CASSLSGSKGEQYF
j_call: TRBJ2-1; v_call: TRBV6-5; cdr3_aa: CASSYLPRTGGVHNEQFF
j_call: TRBJ2-3; v_call: TRBV5-1; cdr3_aa: CASSIGQGRRTDTQYF
j_call: TRBJ2-4; v_call: TRBV3-1; cdr3_aa: CASSQDGGRRNIQYF
j_call: TRBJ1-2; v_call: TRBV27; cdr3_aa: CASSKAILYGYTF
j_call: TRBJ1-1; v_call: TRBV7-9; cdr3_aa: CASSSQGGNLNTEAFF
j_call: TRBJ2-3; v_call: TRBV19; cdr3_aa: CASAGQGTDTQYF
j_call: TRBJ1-1; v_call: TRBV5-1; cdr3_aa: CASSPPGGGTEAFF
j_call: TRBJ2-3; v_call: TRBV20-1; cdr3_aa: CSSGGARTDTQYF
j_call: TRBJ1-1; v_call: TRBV12-3/TRBV12-4; cdr3_aa: CASSFLGTEAFF
j_call: TRBJ2-6; v_call: TRBV20-1; cdr3_aa: CSAREGAGANVQTF
j_call: TRBJ1-5; v_call: TRBV12-3/TRBV12-4; cdr3_aa: CASNPQGGQPQHF
j_call: TRBJ2-6; v_call: TRBV18; cdr3_aa: CASSPGTGISGANVLTF
j_call: TRBJ1-4; v_call: TRBV18; cdr3_aa: CASSAGVSEKLFF
j_call: TRBJ1-1; v_call: TRBV4-2; cdr3_aa: CASSQDVDKAFF
j_call: TRBJ2-5; v_call: TRBV30; cdr3_aa: CAWSKVAGEAETQYF
j_call: TRBJ2-7; v_call: TRBV12-3/TRBV12-4; cdr3_aa: CASSPRGPAYEQYF